Shown below are 31 T cell receptor beta chains from a single sample sequenced in a study of T cells after yellow fever vaccination. A single record per CDR3 protein comes from TCRdb applying MiXCR to the 5' RACE reads. The sample carries under 350,000 distinct CDR3 sequences, approximately 4% recorded once. This specimen consisted of PBMCs, obtained 5 days after the yellow fever booster vaccination. The receptors were gathered from a man aged 18 to 29 who received the YFV17D yellow fever vaccine.

This clonotype was observed at least ten times. The V gene is TRBV12-3 or TRBV12-4, the J gene TRBJ2-3, with TRBD2 identical over 8 bases. The V and J ends lost 7 bases and 1 base, in that order; junction bases with no gene match: 7. This CDR3 has 15 residues. The CDR3 sequence is CASTEAGARTDTQYF. The CDR3 bases are TGTGCCAGCACCGAAGCGGGGGCGCGCACAGATACGCAGTATTTT.

In its sample, this clonotype was seen many times. This chain uses TRBV7-6 with TRBJ1-3; D gene ambiguous. This CDR3 comprises 14 residues. The V and J ends lost 5 bases and 0 bases respectively, with 8 bases between them. The V gene's germline CDR1 is SGHVS and CDR2 FNYEAQ. This CDR3 reads CASSGVGSGNTIYF. In nucleotides, the CDR3 is TGTGCCAGCAGCGGTGTGGGCTCTGGAAACACCATATATTTT.

This clonotype was observed at least ten times. V is TRBV6-2 or TRBV6-3 and J is TRBJ2-7; 8 bases align to TRBD2. Trimming cost V 0 bases and J 0 bases; bases outside gene matches: 1. The CDR3 totals 15 residues. From germline, CDR1 is MNHEY and CDR2 SVGEGT. CDR3 sequence (DNA): TGTGCCAGCAGTTACTCGCGGGGGGACTCCTACGAGCAGTACTTC. Residues: CASSYSRGDSYEQYF.

This clonotype was seen only a few times. The chain joins TRBV7-9 to TRBJ1-2, with D possibly being TRBD1 (5 bases). Trimming left V 6 bases short and J 8 bases short, with 13 bases between. The length of the CDR3 is 12 residues. CDR1 and CDR2 (germline): SEHNR, FQNEAQ (reference sequence). The CDR3 protein is CASSPGTLGYTF. In nucleotides, the CDR3 is TGTGCCAGCAGTCCCGGGACTTTGGGCTACACCTTC.

This clonotype was detected ten times or more. This chain joins TRBV4-2 and TRBJ1-5; D is unclear. V lost 0 bases and J 3 bases, leaving 9 bases between the germline ends. Germline CDR1 and CDR2: LGHNA and YNFKEQ. This CDR3 spans 15 amino acids. The DNA for the CDR3 is TGTGCCAGCAGCCAAGATGGGCAGTTCAATCAGCCCCAGCATTTT. Translated: CASSQDGQFNQPQHF.

This clonotype showed up many times. The genes are TRBV2 and TRBJ2-1; no clear D gene. Germline V gene lookup returns CDR1 SNHLY and CDR2 FYNNEI. This CDR3 is 14 amino acids long. The germline V and J ends were trimmed by 6 bases and 6 bases, with 15 bases remaining between them. The CDR3 loop is CASRTEPGGNEQFF. Here the CDR3 DNA reads TGTGCCAGCAGGACGGAGCCCGGCGGCAATGAGCAGTTCTTC.

This clonotype was observed a handful of times. The rearrangement joins TRBV5-1 to TRBJ2-1; D may correspond to TRBD1 or TRBD2 (5 bases each). This CDR3 comprises 15 residues. Germline V CDR1 and CDR2: SGHRS, YFSETQ. Trimming stripped 4 bases from V and 0 bases from J, with 11 bases between. CDR3 in amino acids: CASSGTGISYNEQFF. CDR3 nucleotide sequence: TGCGCCAGCAGCGGGACGGGGATCTCCTACAATGAGCAGTTCTTC. Drawing the rest from reference TRBV5-1 and TRBJ2-1, the complete variable domain is KAGVTQTPRYLIKTRGQQVTLSCSPISGHRSVSWYQQTPGQGLQFLFEYFSETQRNKGNFPGRFSGRQFSNSRSEMNVSTLELGDSALYLCASSGTGISYNEQFFGPGTRLTVL.

This clonotype turned up a few times. The chain has TRBV28 and TRBJ1-2, with TRBD1 matching over 11 bases. V was clipped by 6 bases and J by 4 bases; unmatched bases: 7. This CDR3 region has 15 residues. CDR1 is MDHEN, CDR2 SYDVKM, per germline. CDR3: CASRTTGTGGYGYTF. CDR3 nucleotides: TGTGCCAGCAGGACAACCGGGACAGGGGGCTATGGCTACACCTTC.

This chain joins TRBV7-3 and TRBJ2-5; D is undetermined. V lost 5 bases and J lost 2, with 9 bases in between. CDR3 length equals 13 residues. The germline gives CDR1 SGHTA, CDR2 FQGTGA. Here the CDR3 DNA reads TGTGCCAGCAGCCAGAACCCTCAAGAGACCCAGTACTTC. Protein sequence: CASSQNPQETQYF.

CDR3 in amino acids: CAWSLLAGGRNTQYF. The CDR3 DNA follows: TGTGCCTGGAGTCTACTAGCGGGGGGGCGGAATACGCAGTATTTT. V and J are TRBV30 and TRBJ2-3; TRBD2 aligns across 13 bases. The length of the CDR3 is 15 residues. CDR1 is GTSNPN, CDR2 SVGIG, per germline (reference sequence). J was trimmed by 7 bases and V by 2 bases; bases with no gene match: 6.

This clonotype has at least ten counts. The chain is built from TRBV4-1 and TRBJ1-6, with D maybe TRBD1 (5 bases). V was shortened by 1 base and J by 7 bases, with 17 bases between the two germline ends. CDR1 is MGHRA, CDR2 YSYEKL, per germline. This CDR3 spans 17 amino acids. The CDR3 spells CASSQARLGAGNSPLHF. CDR3 DNA sequence: TGCGCCAGCAGCCAAGCTAGATTAGGGGCGGGAAATTCACCCCTCCACTTT.

This clonotype was found many times. The chain employs TRBV7-2 and TRBJ2-3; no reliable D call. The germline CDR1 and CDR2 sequences are SGHTA and FQGNSA. V was trimmed by 2 bases and J by 0 bases, leaving 3 bases between them. CDR3 length: 13 residues. The CDR3, as DNA: TGTGCCAGCAGCTTACCCAGCACAGATACGCAGTATTTT. Protein product: CASSLPSTDTQYF. The full variable domain, rest sourced from reference TRBV7-2 and TRBJ2-3, is GAGVSQSPSNKVTEKGKDVELRCDPISGHTALYWYRQSLGQGLEFLIYFQGNSAPDKSGLPSDRFSAERTGGSVSTLTIQRTQQEDSAVYLCASSLPSTDTQYFGPGTRLTVL.

The V gene is TRBV7-2, the J gene TRBJ2-1, with 9 positions matching TRBD1. V lost 3 bases, J lost 9 bases, and 6 bases stayed unmatched. This CDR3 has 14 residues. Germline loops: CDR1 SGHTA, CDR2 FQGNSA. The CDR3, as DNA: TGTGCCAGCAGCTTCCGGGACAGGGATTGTGAGCAGTTCTTC. This encodes CASSFRDRDCEQFF.

This clonotype was seen at least ten times. This chain joins TRBV6-6 and TRBJ2-7; the D call may be TRBD1 or TRBD2 (5 bases each). The V gene's germline CDR1 is MNHNY and CDR2 SVGAGI (reference sequence). The CDR3 is made up of 16 amino acids. With 7 bases removed from V and 3 bases from J, the gap between germline ends came to 22 bases. As DNA, the CDR3 is TGTGCCAGCACCCAATCCATCGGGACCGTTGTCTACGAGCAGTACTTC. Translation gives CASTQSIGTVVYEQYF.

The chain couples TRBV7-9 to TRBJ2-1; 8 bases line up with TRBD2. The germline V gene has CDR1 SEHNR and CDR2 FQNEAQ (reference sequence). The CDR3 totals 13 residues. V shed 7 bases and J 7 bases; nucleotides not matched to a gene: 6. The CDR3 is CASIPGRGNEQFF. Here the CDR3 DNA reads TGTGCCAGCATACCCGGGAGGGGTAATGAGCAGTTCTTC.

Ten or more counts support this clonotype. The DNA of the CDR3 is TGTGCCAGCAGTTGGCATCCGAACACCGGGGAGCTGTTTTTT. It is translated as CASSWHPNTGELFF. This chain uses TRBV6-5 with TRBJ2-2; D is uncertain. Trimming stripped 4 bases from V and 0 bases from J, with 6 bases between. CDR3 size: 14 residues. CDR1 and CDR2 from the germline V gene are MNHEY and SVGAGI.

This chain connects TRBV4-3 to TRBJ2-6; D is ambiguous. V lost 0 bases to trimming and J lost 4 bases, with 10 bases between them. This CDR3 spans 16 amino acids. Germline CDR1 reads LGHNA; CDR2 reads YSLEER. The CDR3 protein is CASSQEQLPGANVLTF. CDR3 coding DNA: TGCGCCAGCAGCCAAGAACAATTGCCGGGGGCCAACGTCCTGACTTTC.

In its sample, this clonotype was seen a few times. CDR3 nucleotide sequence: TGTGCCAGCAGCCATGACGACAGGCGAGAAGGGTTACACTACGAGCAGTACGTC. Its protein is CASSHDDRREGLHYEQYV. The V and J genes are TRBV3-2 and TRBJ2-7; TRBD1, the table's D call, lacks a check against the DNA. TRBV3-2 is labeled a pseudogene. The CDR3 is 18 amino acids.

This clonotype was detected only a few times. V usage is TRBV7-8 and J usage is TRBJ1-5; D unresolved. Trimming took 2 bases from V and 5 from J, leaving 7 bases between them. Germline CDR1 reads SGHVS; CDR2 reads FQNEAQ. CDR3 length equals 13 residues. In nucleotides, the CDR3 is TGTGCCAGCAGCTTATTTAGGGATCAGCCCCAGCATTTT. Its translation is CASSLFRDQPQHF.

This clonotype appeared a few times. The V gene is TRBV29-1, the J gene TRBJ1-1, with 9 bases lining up with TRBD1. With 5 bases clipped from V and 11 bases from J, the junction kept 6 bases outside the gene matches. CDR3 length equals 11 residues. Germline-derived CDR1 and CDR2 are SQVTM and ANQGSEA. The CDR3 region is CSVLGTGYAFF. DNA for the CDR3: TGCAGCGTTTTAGGGACAGGGTATGCTTTCTTT. The full variable domain, rest sourced from reference TRBV29-1 and TRBJ1-1, is SAVISQKPSRDICQRGTSLTIQCQVDSQVTMMFWYRQQPGQSLTLIATANQGSEATYESGFVIDKFPISRPNLTFSTLTVSNMSPEDSSIYLCSVLGTGYAFFGQGTRLTVV.

This clonotype was seen more than once but under ten times. The chain joins TRBV20-1 to TRBJ1-3, with TRBD1 as a possible D gene (5 bases). The CDR3 contains 14 residues. Germline V gene sequence: CDR1 DFQATT, CDR2 SNEGSKA (reference sequence). Trimming removed 6 bases at V and 2 bases at J, with 14 bases between. CDR3 loop: CSAAEGLTGNTIYF. The CDR3 bases are TGCAGTGCCGCCGAGGGGCTTACTGGAAACACCATATATTTT.

This clonotype occurred many times. This chain links TRBV11-2 with TRBJ1-3; D is uncertain. V lost 2 bases and J 0 bases, leaving 5 bases between the germline ends. Germline V gene lookup returns CDR1 SGHAT and CDR2 FQNNGV. The CDR3 sequence is 14 residues long. The CDR3 region is CASSLMGSGNTIYF. The CDR3 region has the DNA TGTGCCAGCAGCTTAATGGGCTCTGGAAACACCATATATTTT.

This clonotype was picked up many times. The chain joins TRBV4-3 to TRBJ2-2; TRBD2 agrees at 9 bases. V was pared by 3 bases and J by 5 bases, with 7 bases of the junction left unmatched. The CDR3 runs to 16 residues. Germline V gives CDR1 LGHNA, CDR2 YSLEER. The CDR3 region is CASSQGLGLATGELFF. The CDR3 DNA sequence: TGCGCCAGCAGCCAGGGCTTGGGACTAGCAACCGGGGAGCTGTTTTTT.

This clonotype was picked up many times. J is TRBJ1-5 and V is TRBV10-1, with D unresolved. The CDR3 is made up of 16 amino acids. Trimming took 7 bases from V and 2 from J, leaving 18 bases between them. The germline gives CDR1 WNHNN, CDR2 SYGVQD (reference sequence). CDR3 in amino acids: CASNSRPPEGNQPQHF. DNA of the CDR3: TGCGCCAGCAATTCGAGGCCCCCCGAAGGCAATCAGCCCCAGCATTTT.

The CDR3 bases are TGTGCCAGCAGCTCCGGGACAGGGCACAATGAGCAGTTCTTC. Residues: CASSSGTGHNEQFF. The chain uses TRBV5-8 and TRBJ2-1; 9 bases fit TRBD1. V shed 3 bases, J shed 5 bases, and the junction held 3 bases outside the gene matches. This CDR3 spans 14 amino acids. Germline CDR1 SGHTS, CDR2 YDEGEE.

This clonotype appeared a few times. This chain connects TRBV7-3 to TRBJ1-1, with 8 bases that match TRBD1. This CDR3 has 14 residues. The germline V gene has CDR1 SGHTA and CDR2 FQGTGA. After removal of 1 base from V and 5 bases from J, the junction contained 3 bases not matched to a gene. The DNA for the CDR3 is TGTGCCAGCAGCTTAAGAGGGACAGGTACTGAAGCTTTCTTT. Translation: CASSLRGTGTEAFF.

This clonotype was observed at least ten times. This chain links TRBV24-1 with TRBJ2-3; D assignment may be TRBD1 or TRBD2 (5 bases each). CDR3 length: 15 residues. V lost 1 base and J 4 bases, leaving 11 bases between the germline ends. CDR1 is KGHDR and CDR2 is SFDVKD in the germline V gene. The CDR3 sequence: CATSDFSGPSDTQYF. CDR3 nucleotides: TGTGCCACCAGTGATTTCTCGGGGCCATCAGATACGCAGTATTTT.

The chain employs TRBV24-1 and TRBJ2-1; 10 bases agree with TRBD2. Trimming removed 3 bases from V and 5 bases from J; junction bases left unmatched: 6. This CDR3 has 16 amino acids. CDR1 is KGHDR, CDR2 SFDVKD, per germline. This CDR3 is CATSDPAGGRDNEQFF. In nucleotides, the CDR3 is TGTGCCACCAGTGATCCAGCGGGGGGGCGGGACAATGAGCAGTTCTTC.

The V gene is TRBV20-1, the J gene TRBJ2-5; 10 bases are a match to TRBD1. J gave up 4 bases and V 6 bases, and 2 bases lay outside the gene matches. The CDR3 covers 12 residues. Germline V CDR1 and CDR2: DFQATT, SNEGSKA (reference sequence). The CDR3 protein is CSARTGGETQYF. The CDR3 DNA sequence: TGCAGTGCCCGGACAGGGGGAGAGACCCAGTACTTC.

A few counts support this clonotype. The chain combines TRBV7-3 with TRBJ2-7, with TRBD1 as a possible D gene (5 bases). The germline V gene encodes CDR1 SGHTA and CDR2 FQGTGA. The CDR3 runs to 13 residues. Trimming took off 1 base at V and 7 bases at J, with 11 bases between the two ends. The CDR3 spells CASSLNQGREQYF. In DNA form, the CDR3 reads TGTGCCAGCAGCTTAAATCAGGGAAGGGAGCAGTACTTC.

The rearrangement joins TRBV6-2 or TRBV6-3 to TRBJ1-2, with a possible D match to TRBD1 (5 bases). Trimming left V 7 bases short and J 0 bases short, with 27 bases between. CDR1 is MNHEY and CDR2 is SVGEGT in the germline V gene. CDR3 length: 19 amino acids. The CDR3 loop is CASTHGAEITKTTNYGYTF. As DNA, the CDR3 is TGTGCCAGCACCCACGGGGCCGAGATCACTAAGACTACTAACTATGGCTACACCTTC.